The 3 T cell receptor beta chains given below trace back to one sample, sequenced in a study of OX40 agonist ivuxolimab in advanced cancers. The library was made by the immunoSEQ multiplex PCR assay. Drawn from immuneACCESS, this table holds only the in-frame rearrangements with V and J called that TCRdb kept. Clones are partly lost; checked studies trace under half to an unresolved V gene and leave the rest unexplained. Across this sample there are 40,000 to 45,000 clones, with roughly 86% seen only once. The ten biggest clones cover roughly 3.7% of the sample. Sample: CD4+ or CD8+ T cells sorted from blood, taken in a trial of the OX40 agonist ivuxolimab. The receptors originated from an adult with an advanced solid tumor such as melanoma, head and neck, liver or kidney cancer.

This clone was recorded a few times. V gene TRBV19 combines with J gene TRBJ2-1; D uncertain. Germline assignment: CDR1 LNHDA and CDR2 SQIVND (reference sequence). The CDR3 extends over 14 amino acids. Trimming stripped 4 bases from V and 8 bases from J, with 15 bases between. The CDR3 nucleotides are TGTGCCAGTAGTAAAATGGATGTTTGGGATGAGCAGTTCTTC. This encodes CASSKMDVWDEQFF.

The chain combines TRBV28 with TRBJ1-4, with D hard to call. The length of the CDR3 is 16 residues. Between the trimmed V and J ends, which lost 6 bases and 3 bases, there was a span of 17 bases. Germline CDR1 MDHEN, CDR2 SYDVKM. The CDR3 loop reads CASRLPSVGSNEKLFF. The DNA for the CDR3 is TGTGCCAGCAGGCTACCTTCGGTGGGATCTAATGAAAAACTGTTTTTT.

Only a few counts were recorded for this clone. CDR3 sequence (DNA): TGTGCCAGCAGTTTTGGCAGGGGTGACGGCTACACCTTC. Protein product: CASSFGRGDGYTF. This rearrangement joins TRBV27 to TRBJ1-2, with D possibly TRBD1 on 6 matching bases. Trimming left V 3 bases short and J 8 bases short, with 13 bases between. The CDR3 is 13 amino acids. Per germline, CDR1 MNHEY and CDR2 SMNVEV (reference sequence).